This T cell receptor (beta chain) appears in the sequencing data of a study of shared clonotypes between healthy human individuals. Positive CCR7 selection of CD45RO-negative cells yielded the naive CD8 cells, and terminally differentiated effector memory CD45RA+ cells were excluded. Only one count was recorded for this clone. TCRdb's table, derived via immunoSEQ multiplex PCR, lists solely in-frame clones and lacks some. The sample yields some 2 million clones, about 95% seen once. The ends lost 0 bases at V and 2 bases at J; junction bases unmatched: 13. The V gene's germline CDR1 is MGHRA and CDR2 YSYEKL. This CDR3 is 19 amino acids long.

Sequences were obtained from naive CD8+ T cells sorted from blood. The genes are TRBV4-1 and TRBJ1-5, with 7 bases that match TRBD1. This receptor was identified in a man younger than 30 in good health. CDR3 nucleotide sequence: TGCGCCAGCAGCCAAGAATTGAACAGGGGCCTTGTGGGCAATCAGCCCCAGCATTTT. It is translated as CASSQELNRGLVGNQPQHF.